These 6 T cell receptor beta chains were sequenced from one sample in a study of T cell responses to AZD1222 COVID-19 vaccine (dated by TCRdb to the early 2020s). According to the study, the label for this sample's time point signals: about 28 days (+/-7) after the second vaccine dose. The method behind the library was the immunoSEQ multiplex PCR assay. TCRdb re-hosts the immuneACCESS table, in-frame sequences only. Its copies lack some clones; in the studies checked, an unresolved V gene accounts for under half of them, and the cause for the rest is not known. The sample table records about 150,000 clones; around 84% of these occur just once. The leading ten clones occupy about 4.8% of the sample. Sample: peripheral blood, taken 28 days after the second AZD1222 dose. These receptors were collected from an adult who received the AZD1222 COVID-19 vaccine.

This chain uses TRBV4-1 with TRBJ2-3, with TRBD2 matching over 7 bases. The CDR3 extends over 16 amino acids. With V trimmed by 3 bases and J by 2 bases, 8 bases remained unmatched. CDR1 is MGHRA and CDR2 is YSYEKL in the germline V gene. CDR3 bases: TGCGCCAGCAGCCACATCGGGACTATAACCACAGATACGCAGTATTTT. This encodes CASSHIGTITTDTQYF.

J is TRBJ1-5 and V is TRBV27; D call uncertain. V was shortened by 7 bases and J by 3 bases, with 10 bases between the two germline ends. This CDR3 has 13 residues. The V gene's germline CDR1 is MNHEY and CDR2 SMNVEV (reference sequence). Written as DNA, the CDR3 is TGTGCCAGCAAAGGAAGTTTCAATCAGCCCCAGCATTTT. Translated, it gives CASKGSFNQPQHF.

The CDR3 sequence: CASSSSQAASPLHF. The CDR3 nucleotides read TGCGCCAGCAGCTCTAGTCAGGCTGCATCACCCCTCCACTTT. The genes are TRBV5-1 and TRBJ1-6; D gene unclear. The CDR3 spans 14 residues. The germline V gene has CDR1 SGHRS and CDR2 YFSETQ. V was trimmed by 3 bases and J by 10 bases, leaving 14 bases between them.

The V call is TRBV9, the J call TRBJ2-5; D might be TRBD2 (5 bases). V was trimmed by 4 bases and J by 4 bases, leaving 14 bases between them. Germline CDR1 SGDLS, CDR2 YYNGEE. This CDR3 region has 14 residues. The CDR3 DNA reads TGTGCCAGCAGCCTAACGGGGAGCGGAGAGACCCAGTACTTC. Translation gives CASSLTGSGETQYF.

The rearrangement joins TRBV27 to TRBJ1-5; possibly TRBD1 for D (6 bases). Trimming took off 3 bases at V and 3 bases at J, with 15 bases between the two ends. The CDR3 is 16 residues long. The germline CDR1 and CDR2 sequences are MNHEY and SMNVEV (reference sequence). The CDR3 DNA sequence: TGTGCCAGCAGTTTCTCGGCAGGGGCGGTCAATCAGCCCCAGCATTTT. Translated, it gives CASSFSAGAVNQPQHF.

The rearrangement joins TRBV5-1 to TRBJ1-2, with D possibly being TRBD1 (5 bases). The germline V gene encodes CDR1 SGHRS and CDR2 YFSETQ. The CDR3 extends over 14 amino acids. V lost 1 base, J lost 2 bases, and 9 bases lay in between. This CDR3 reads CASSLSGGNYGYTF. CDR3 in DNA: TGCGCCAGCAGCTTGTCGGGGGGGAACTATGGCTACACCTTC.